The 22 T cell receptor beta chains reported below all come from one sample, sequenced in a study of quantifying T cell responses using KT2 cells. Study information: cDNA was made from DNase-treated RNA using alpha and beta constant primers.

The cDNA 3' end received a ligated oligonucleotide with a UMI. An equimolar mix of RC1.1 and RC1.2 primed the beta chain across TRBC1 and TRBC2. TCRdb called the UMI-ligation and nested PCR reads again in MiXCR, with one record for every CDR3 protein. The sample lists roughly 51,000 distinct CDR3 sequences; more than 9% were seen once. Sequencing input: PBMCs spiked with cells of the T cell clone KT2. Receptors originate from a human donor.

This rearrangement joins TRBV2 to TRBJ1-5; D possibly corresponds to TRBD1 (5 bases). V lost 4 bases and J 4 bases, leaving 17 bases between the germline ends. CDR3 length: 16 residues. Germline-derived CDR1 and CDR2 are SNHLY and FYNNEI. The CDR3 spells CASSALAGRANQPQHF. CDR3 DNA: TGTGCCAGCAGTGCCCTGGCAGGGAGGGCAAATCAGCCCCAGCATTTT.

The rearrangement links TRBV4-2 to TRBJ1-2; the D is unclear. V was shortened by 1 base and J by 7 bases, with 16 bases between the two germline ends. There are 15 residues in the CDR3. In germline, CDR1 is LGHNA, CDR2 YNFKEQ. CDR3 sequence: CASSQALRSGVGYTF. Here the CDR3 DNA reads TGTGCCAGCAGCCAAGCGCTCAGGTCGGGAGTTGGCTACACCTTC.

A few counts support this clonotype. The rearrangement uses TRBV19 and TRBJ1-5; TRBD1 aligns across 7 bases. Germline CDR1 and CDR2: LNHDA and SQIVND (reference sequence). The V segment lost 5 bases and the J segment 0 bases; nucleotides outside the gene matches: 4. The CDR3 has 15 residues. CDR3 sequence: CASSAGTVSNQPQHF. The CDR3 bases are TGTGCCAGTAGTGCGGGGACAGTTAGCAATCAGCCCCAGCATTTT.

This clonotype has a handful of counts. This sequence joins TRBV6-5 and TRBJ1-5; TRBD1 might be the D (5 bases). V shed 8 bases and J shed 2 bases, with 19 bases lying between them. Germline lookup yields CDR1 MNHEY and CDR2 SVGAGI. The CDR3 runs to 16 residues. The CDR3 DNA is TGTGCCAGCTCCAAATTGGGGGAAGGAGGCAATCAGCCCCAGCATTTT. This translates into CASSKLGEGGNQPQHF.

This clonotype was seen only a few times. The V call is TRBV6-5, the J call TRBJ1-2; D possibly corresponds to TRBD1 (5 bases). Germline V CDR1 and CDR2: MNHEY, SVGAGI. This CDR3 contains 18 residues. With 5 bases removed from V and 1 base from J, the gap between germline ends came to 23 bases. The CDR3 here is CASSPGEFPLEVNYGYTF. The CDR3 DNA reads TGTGCCAGCAGTCCGGGGGAGTTCCCCCTCGAAGTTAACTATGGCTACACCTTC.

In this sample, this clonotype turned up a few times. The rearrangement joins TRBV14 to TRBJ2-5, with TRBD2 matching 8 bases. Germline lookup yields CDR1 SGHDN and CDR2 FVKESK. Trimming at V came to 4 bases and at J to 9 bases, leaving 7 bases not matched to a gene. The CDR3 sequence is 13 residues long. In nucleotides, the CDR3 is TGTGCCAGCAGCCCCCACGGCGGGGGGTCCCAGTACTTC. This translates into CASSPHGGGSQYF.

This clonotype was counted a few times. The chain couples TRBV10-3 to TRBJ2-3; 8 bases are a match to TRBD2. The CDR3 is made up of 18 amino acids. The germline gives CDR1 ENHRY, CDR2 SYGVKD. J lost 2 bases, V lost 0 bases, and 10 bases had no gene match. CDR3: CAISESMLASGSTDTQYF. CDR3 sequence (DNA): TGTGCCATCAGTGAGTCGATGCTGGCTAGCGGGTCCACAGATACGCAGTATTTT.

V gene TRBV20-1 combines with J gene TRBJ1-3; weak D call: TRBD1 (6 bases). This CDR3 comprises 14 residues. Trimming took 3 bases from V and 1 from J, leaving 10 bases between them. The V gene's germline CDR1 is DFQATT and CDR2 SNEGSKA (reference sequence). The DNA of the CDR3 is TGCAGTGCTAGTGGTACAGGGTCTGGAAACACCATATATTTT. Its protein product is CSASGTGSGNTIYF.

The count of this clonotype is one. J is TRBJ1-1 and V is TRBV27; D unresolved. Looked up from germline, CDR1 is MNHEY and CDR2 is SMNVEV (reference sequence). V was shortened by 0 bases and J by 5 bases, with 7 bases between the two germline ends. CDR3 length: 13 residues. The CDR3 DNA is TGTGCCAGCAGTTTATCGGGTGATACTGAAGCTTTCTTT. Protein sequence: CASSLSGDTEAFF.

A single count supports this clonotype. The chain has TRBV2 and TRBJ2-3; 10 bases line up with TRBD2. The CDR3 runs 16 residues. Trimming cost V 6 bases and J 0 bases; bases outside gene matches: 6. Germline lookup yields CDR1 SNHLY and CDR2 FYNNEI. Written as DNA, the CDR3 is TGTGCCAGCAGACGGACTAGCGGAGCTAGCACAGATACGCAGTATTTT. Its translation is CASRRTSGASTDTQYF.

This clonotype was counted between two and nine times. The chain recombines TRBV2 with TRBJ1-5; no firm D call. This CDR3 spans 14 amino acids. V lost 5 bases, J lost 4 bases, and 12 bases lay in between. The V gene's germline CDR1 is SNHLY and CDR2 FYNNEI. The CDR3 bases are TGTGCCAGCAGTTCGCCGGGAGTAAATCAGCCCCAGCATTTT. It specifies CASSSPGVNQPQHF.

This clonotype was seen at least ten times. The J gene is TRBJ1-5, the V gene TRBV7-6; D ambiguous. Germline V CDR1 and CDR2: SGHVS, FNYEAQ. The CDR3 spans 15 residues. The V gene lost 3 bases and the J gene lost 0 bases, with 9 bases spanning the gap. CDR3 sequence: CASSFRADSNQPQHF. The DNA of the CDR3 is TGTGCCAGCAGCTTTCGGGCAGATAGCAATCAGCCCCAGCATTTT.

V gene TRBV6-6 combines with J gene TRBJ1-1; weak D call: TRBD1 (5 bases). The CDR3 totals 17 residues. Germline CDR1 is MNHNY and CDR2 is SVGAGI (reference sequence). V was shortened by 3 bases and J by 2 bases, with 19 bases between the two germline ends. CDR3 bases: TGTGCCAGCAGTTATCCCCCAGGGCTTCGTCTAAACACTGAAGCTTTCTTT. Amino acid sequence: CASSYPPGLRLNTEAFF.

This clonotype was seen ten or more times. The chain combines TRBV3-1 with TRBJ2-3, with a weak D call TRBD1 (5 bases). Trimming left V 7 bases short and J 5 bases short, with 13 bases between. Germline V gives CDR1 LGHDT, CDR2 YNNKEL (reference sequence). The CDR3 totals 13 residues. CDR3 DNA sequence: TGTGCCAGCATGGCAGGGTTTGGAGATACGCAGTATTTT. The encoded protein is CASMAGFGDTQYF.

This rearrangement joins TRBV20-1 to TRBJ2-3; 9 nucleotides agree with TRBD2. The CDR3 runs to 16 residues. The V gene end was trimmed by 1 base and the J gene end by 1 base; junction bases not matched to a gene: 6. The V gene's germline CDR1 is DFQATT and CDR2 SNEGSKA (reference sequence). The CDR3 protein is CSARGGASGGTDTQYF. CDR3 coding DNA: TGCAGTGCTAGAGGGGGGGCTAGCGGGGGCACAGATACGCAGTATTTT.

This clonotype was counted only a few times. This chain uses TRBV13 with TRBJ1-2; D uncertain. Trimming stripped 5 bases from V and 13 bases from J, with 14 bases between. Per the germline V gene, CDR1 is PRHDT and CDR2 is FYEKMQ (reference sequence). This CDR3 is 11 amino acids long. The CDR3 DNA reads as TGTGCCAGCAGCGTCGGCCCCCTCTCCACCTTC. This codes for CASSVGPLSTF.

This clonotype was recorded at least ten times. The V and J genes are TRBV20-1 and TRBJ2-5; D possibly uses TRBD1 or TRBD2 (5 bases each). CDR3 length equals 13 residues. Germline values: CDR1 DFQATT, CDR2 SNEGSKA (reference sequence). V lost 5 bases and J 5 bases, leaving 15 bases between the germline ends. The CDR3 DNA reads as TGCAGTGCTCCATCGGCCGGGGCTGAGACCCAGTACTTC. It is translated as CSAPSAGAETQYF.

A few counts support this clonotype. The chain is built from TRBV6-1 and TRBJ1-5; D unclear. Germline assignment: CDR1 MNHNS and CDR2 SASEGT. CDR3 length equals 12 residues. Trimming removed 4 bases from V and 4 bases from J, with 5 bases in between. The CDR3 sequence is CASSGFNQPQHF. The CDR3 DNA follows: TGTGCCAGCAGTGGATTTAATCAGCCCCAGCATTTT.

The rearrangement joins TRBV30 to TRBJ1-1, with a weak D call TRBD1 (6 bases). This CDR3 is 13 amino acids long. The V end lost 2 bases, the J end lost 5 bases, and 12 bases lay between the germline ends. Per the germline V gene, CDR1 is GTSNPN and CDR2 is SVGIG (reference sequence). The CDR3 region has the DNA TGTGCCTGGAGTCCCAGGGGTGGAACTGAAGCTTTCTTT. Translated, it gives CAWSPRGGTEAFF.

This clonotype came up many times. V is TRBV5-1 and J is TRBJ2-5, with D possibly TRBD1 on 5 matching bases. V lost 1 base, J lost 0 bases, and 7 bases lay in between. Germline CDR1 SGHRS, CDR2 YFSETQ. The CDR3 consists of 14 residues. The CDR3 loop is CASSLRGNQETQYF. The CDR3 bases are TGCGCCAGCAGCTTGAGGGGAAACCAAGAGACCCAGTACTTC.

This clonotype was picked up a small number of times. V usage is TRBV28 and J usage is TRBJ2-3; a possible D gene is TRBD1 (5 bases). Looked up from germline, CDR1 is MDHEN and CDR2 is SYDVKM. CDR3 length: 16 amino acids. V lost 3 bases and J lost 0, with 13 bases in between. DNA for the CDR3: TGTGCCAGCAGTTTTATAGGCAGGGCCAGCACAGATACGCAGTATTTT. This translates into CASSFIGRASTDTQYF. The complete variable domain, with remaining parts taken from reference TRBV28 and TRBJ2-3, reads DVKVTQSSRYLVKRTGEKVFLECVQDMDHENMFWYRQDPGLGLRLIYFSYDVKMKEKGDIPEGYSVSREKKERFSLILESASTNQTSMYLCASSFIGRASTDTQYFGPGTRLTVL.

CDR3 loop: CASSVGDQQYF. In nucleotides, the CDR3 is TGTGCCAGCAGTGTCGGGGACCAGCAGTACTTC. The V and J genes are TRBV6-1 and TRBJ2-7; D is tentatively TRBD1 or TRBD2 (5 bases each). The V end lost 4 bases, the J end lost 8 bases, and 9 bases lay between the germline ends. CDR1 and CDR2 from the germline V gene are MNHNS and SASEGT. The CDR3 covers 11 residues.